Below, 4 T cell receptor beta chains from the same sample are listed, as sequenced in a study of cytomegalovirus exposure and HLA in healthy donors. This table comes from immunoSEQ multiplex PCR, and its TCRdb copy is limited to in-frame clones, with some not included. Of fewer than 400,000 clones listed, roughly 89% are singletons. What was sequenced was PBMCs. These receptors originate from a woman younger than 30 in good health and CMV-seronegative.

This chain joins TRBV29-1 and TRBJ1-1; 9 nucleotides line up with TRBD1. Germline trimming cut 5 bases from V and 3 bases from J; bases unmatched to any gene: 7. This CDR3 is built from 14 residues. Germline CDR1 and CDR2: SQVTM and ANQGSEA. The CDR3, as DNA: TGCAGCGTTCAAAGACAGGGGGTCTACACTGAAGCTTTCTTT. Its protein is CSVQRQGVYTEAFF.

The chain couples TRBV15 to TRBJ1-5; 7 nucleotides line up with TRBD1. This CDR3 comprises 16 residues. CDR1 is LNHNV, CDR2 YYDKDF, per germline (reference sequence). The junction had 2 bases not matched to a gene; V was cut back by 0 bases and J by 0 bases. The CDR3 DNA is TGTGCCACCAGCAGAGATGGACAGGCTAGCAATCAGCCCCAGCATTTT. It codes for CATSRDGQASNQPQHF.

V and J are TRBV28 and TRBJ2-6, with 11 nucleotides matching TRBD2. J lost 2 bases, V lost 3 bases, and 0 bases had no gene match. CDR1 MDHEN and CDR2 SYDVKM come from the germline V gene. This CDR3 is built from 16 residues. In DNA, the CDR3 is TGTGCCAGCAGTTTGACTAGCGGGACTGGGGCCAACGTCCTGACTTTC. As protein: CASSLTSGTGANVLTF. The variable domain in full, with the rest retrieved from reference TRBV28 and TRBJ2-6, is DVKVTQSSRYLVKRTGEKVFLECVQDMDHENMFWYRQDPGLGLRLIYFSYDVKMKEKGDIPEGYSVSREKKERFSLILESASTNQTSMYLCASSLTSGTGANVLTFGAGSRLTVL.

The chain is built from TRBV2 and TRBJ2-7; 13 bases map to TRBD2. In germline, CDR1 is SNHLY, CDR2 FYNNEI. The CDR3 loop spans 17 amino acids. The junction had 13 bases not matched to a gene; V was cut back by 6 bases and J by 5 bases. The CDR3 DNA reads as TGTGCCAGCAGGGGCCCACTAGCGGGAGGGCCTCGCGACGAGCAGTACTTC. It translates to CASRGPLAGGPRDEQYF.